A selection of T cell receptor beta chains follows, all from one sample in a study of cytomegalovirus exposure and HLA in healthy donors. Here immunoSEQ multiplex PCR was the method, and the copy in TCRdb shows in-frame clones only, minus some. The data contain some 150,000 clones, about three quarters of them singletons. Sequencing input: PBMCs. The receptors derive from a male donor in good health and CMV-seronegative. CDR3s include the opening cysteine and the closing phenylalanine or tryptophan. A D gene is named only where the DNA matches it firmly. Some rows mark clone size as missing; the rest say once, few, many or name a class of expanded clone.

clone size,V gene,D gene,J gene,CDR3 protein,CDR3 DNA
-,TRBV27,TRBD1,TRBJ2-7,CASSSGTGGLNSYEQYF,TGTGCCAGCAGCTCCGGGACAGGGGGATTAAATTCCTACGAGCAGTACTTC
-,TRBV10-3,TRBD2,TRBJ2-7,CAISGGSGKEQYF,TGTGCCATCAGTGGTGGTAGCGGGAAAGAGCAGTACTTC
-,TRBV21-1,-,TRBJ1-2,CASSKGTGGNGYTF,TGTGCCAGCAGCAAAGGGACAGGGGGAAATGGCTACACCTTC
-,TRBV4-1,TRBD1,TRBJ1-1,CASRLSVTGRFMNTEAFF,TGCGCCAGCAGACTATCGGTGACAGGGAGATTTATGAACACTGAAGCTTTCTTT
-,TRBV4-3,-,TRBJ1-2,CASSRQSSPYGYTF,TGCGCCAGCAGCCGACAGAGCAGCCCCTATGGCTACACCTTC
-,TRBV7-2,TRBD2,TRBJ2-5,CASSRGGALQTQYF,TGTGCCAGCAGCCGCGGGGGGGCCCTACAGACCCAGTACTTC
-,TRBV9,-,TRBJ2-5,CASSVGSEETQYF,TGTGCCAGCAGCGTAGGCAGCGAAGAGACCCAGTACTTC
-,TRBV6-4,-,TRBJ2-2,CASSDEPGNTGELFF,TGTGCCAGCAGTGACGAGCCCGGGAACACCGGGGAGCTGTTTTTT
-,TRBV5-4,TRBD1,TRBJ1-1,CASSGSTGRATEAFF,TGTGCCAGCAGCGGATCGACAGGGAGAGCCACTGAAGCTTTCTTT
-,TRBV27,TRBD2,TRBJ2-1,CASSLKVLAGGAEQFF,TGTGCCAGCAGTTTAAAGGTTCTAGCGGGGGGTGCTGAGCAGTTCTTC
-,TRBV5-4,TRBD1,TRBJ1-1,CASSLNGQVRGEAFF,TGTGCCAGCAGCTTGAACGGACAGGTACGGGGTGAAGCTTTCTTT
-,TRBV25-1,-,TRBJ1-4,CASSLGGATNEKLFF,TGTGCCAGCAGTTTAGGGGGGGCGACTAATGAAAAACTGTTTTTT
few,TRBV2,TRBD2,TRBJ2-4,CASSALAGGLQNSQYF,TGTGCCAGCAGCGCACTAGCGGGGGGGCTCCAAAACAGTCAGTACTTC
once,TRBV11-3,-,TRBJ2-2,CASSLRTEGGELFF,TGTGCCAGCAGCCTTCGGACAGAGGGCGGGGAGCTGTTTTTT
-,TRBV12-5,TRBD2,TRBJ2-5,CASAPGLLAGGHQETQYF,TGTGCTAGTGCCCCAGGGTTACTAGCGGGGGGACACCAAGAGACCCAGTACTTC
-,TRBV25-1,-,TRBJ2-2,CASSRGKNTGELFF,TGTGCCAGCAGTAGAGGGAAGAACACCGGGGAGCTGTTTTTT
-,TRBV11-2,TRBD2,TRBJ2-1,CASSAGLADIPPPLFF,TGTGCCAGCAGCGCCGGACTAGCGGACATACCCCCCCCCTTATTCTTC
-,TRBV5-8,-,TRBJ1-5,CASSTGGGLSNQPQHF,TGTGCCAGCAGCACTGGGGGGGGATTGAGCAATCAGCCCCAGCATTTT
-,TRBV19,TRBD1,TRBJ1-2,CASSTAGTGSQYLGYTF,TGTGCCAGTAGTACCGCCGGGACAGGGAGTCAGTATCTAGGCTACACCTTC
-,TRBV30,-,TRBJ1-5,CAWSVQGGHQPQHF,TGTGCCTGGAGTGTACAAGGGGGTCATCAGCCCCAGCATTTT
-,TRBV13,TRBD1,TRBJ2-2,CASSFRDRANTGELFF,TGTGCCAGCAGCTTCCGGGACAGGGCGAACACCGGGGAGCTGTTTTTT
-,TRBV5-1,TRBD2,TRBJ2-1,CASRTSGRLKQFF,TGCGCCAGCCGGACTAGCGGGAGGCTCAAGCAGTTCTTC
few,TRBV4-3,TRBD1,TRBJ1-3,CASSQGQGGNTIYF,TGCGCCAGCAGCCAAGGACAGGGGGGAAACACCATATATTTT
-,TRBV11-2,TRBD2,TRBJ2-7,CASSTGLAGGISYEQYF,TGTGCCAGCAGCACGGGACTAGCGGGAGGAATATCCTACGAGCAGTACTTC
-,TRBV19,TRBD2,TRBJ2-7,CASSLGTSGSYEQYF,TGTGCCAGTAGCCTCGGGACTAGCGGTTCCTACGAGCAGTACTTC
-,TRBV7-9,TRBD1,TRBJ1-2,CASSLVLQGANYGYTF,TGTGCCAGCAGCTTAGTCCTGCAGGGGGCGAACTATGGCTACACCTTC
-,TRBV10-1,TRBD2,TRBJ2-5,CASRRLAGGGETQYF,TGCGCCAGCAGGAGACTAGCGGGAGGTGGGGAGACCCAGTACTTC
-,TRBV25-1,-,TRBJ2-3,CASSSTGTDTQYF,TGTGCCAGCAGTTCGACAGGCACAGATACGCAGTATTTT
-,TRBV7-6,TRBD2,TRBJ2-5,CASSLAGGREQYF,TGTGCCAGCAGCTTAGCGGGGGGGAGGGAGCAGTACTTC